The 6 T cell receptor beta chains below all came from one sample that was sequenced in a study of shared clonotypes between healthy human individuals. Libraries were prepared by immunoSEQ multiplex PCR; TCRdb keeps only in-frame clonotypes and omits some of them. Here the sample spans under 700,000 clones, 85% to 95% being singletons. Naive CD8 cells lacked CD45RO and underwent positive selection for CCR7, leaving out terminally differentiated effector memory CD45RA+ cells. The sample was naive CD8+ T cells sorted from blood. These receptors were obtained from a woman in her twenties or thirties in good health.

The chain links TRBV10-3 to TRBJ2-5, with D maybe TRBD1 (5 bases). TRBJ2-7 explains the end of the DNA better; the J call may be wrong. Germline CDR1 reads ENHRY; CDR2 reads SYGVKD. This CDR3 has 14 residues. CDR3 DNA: TGTGCCATCAGGGACGTTGGGGCCACCTACGAGCAGTACTTC. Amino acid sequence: CAIRDVGATYEQYF.

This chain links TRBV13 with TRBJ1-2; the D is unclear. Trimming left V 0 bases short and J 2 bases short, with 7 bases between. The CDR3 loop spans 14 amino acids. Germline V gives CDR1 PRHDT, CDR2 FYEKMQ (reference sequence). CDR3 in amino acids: CASSLGSGNYGYTF. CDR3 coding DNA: TGTGCCAGCAGCTTAGGCTCAGGCAACTATGGCTACACCTTC.

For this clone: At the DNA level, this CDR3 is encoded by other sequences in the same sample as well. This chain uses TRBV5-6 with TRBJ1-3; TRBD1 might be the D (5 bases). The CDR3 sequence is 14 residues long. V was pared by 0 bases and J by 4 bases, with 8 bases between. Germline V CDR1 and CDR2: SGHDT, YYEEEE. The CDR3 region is CASSLGGSGNTIYF. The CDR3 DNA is TGTGCCAGCAGCTTGGGGGGGTCAGGAAACACCATATATTTT.

The CDR3 nucleotides are TGTGCCAGCAGTCCCGTTGGGACAGGCGGGCCCGAGCAGTACTTC. It specifies CASSPVGTGGPEQYF. V gene TRBV27 combines with J gene TRBJ2-7, with 8 nucleotides matching TRBD1. V lost 5 bases and J lost 6; bases outside the gene matches: 12. Germline lookup yields CDR1 MNHEY and CDR2 SMNVEV (reference sequence). The length of the CDR3 is 15 residues.

As DNA, the CDR3 is TGCGCCAGCAGCTGGATGGGACAGGACAGCGCAGATACGCAGTATTTT. Amino acids: CASSWMGQDSADTQYF. The genes are TRBV5-1 and TRBJ2-3; 8 nucleotides align to TRBD1. The V and J ends lost 3 bases and 4 bases, in that order; junction bases with no gene match: 10. The length of the CDR3 is 16 residues. The germline V gene has CDR1 SGHRS and CDR2 YFSETQ.

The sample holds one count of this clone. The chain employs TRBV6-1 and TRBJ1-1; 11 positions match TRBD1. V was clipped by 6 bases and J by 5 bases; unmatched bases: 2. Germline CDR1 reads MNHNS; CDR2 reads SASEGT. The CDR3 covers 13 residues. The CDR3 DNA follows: TGTGCCAGCAGGGGACAGGGGGTAACTGAAGCTTTCTTT. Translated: CASRGQGVTEAFF.